Listed below are T cell receptor beta chains from one sample, sequenced in a study of T cell responses to AZD1222 COVID-19 vaccine. Data came from immunoSEQ multiplex PCR; TCRdb stores just in-frame clones and leaves some out. The sample includes about 140,000 clones, about 86% seen only once; the top ten take around 5.1%. The sequenced sample was peripheral blood, obtained 28 days after the second AZD1222 dose. The receptors were gathered from an adult who received the AZD1222 COVID-19 vaccine. CDR3s leave out the opening cysteine and the closing phenylalanine or tryptophan. The D gene is left open where the match is weak.

D gene,V gene,CDR3 protein
.,TRBV6-5,ASSYSGAGGANVLT
TRBD1,TRBV2,ASRDREDSPLH
TRBD1,TRBV6-6,ASSPPDRGLGEQF
TRBD1,TRBV6-5,ASSYSILQGNEQY
.,TRBV18,ASSPRGLAGDTQY
.,TRBV12-3/TRBV12-4,ATRRREKLF
.,TRBV3-1/TRBV3-2,ASSHRDADNEQF
.,TRBV7-9,ASSLGTLLYQETQY
.,TRBV11-3,ASSRSSYNEQF
.,TRBV9,ASSVGSWGTGELF
TRBD2,TRBV5-1,ASTSTSGSSNEQF